The rows below give T cell receptor beta chains drawn from one sample of a study of blood T cell repertoires in COVID-19. Data came from immunoSEQ multiplex PCR; TCRdb stores just in-frame clones and leaves some out. In the table there are approximately 130,000 clones, around 78% of which are singletons. The material sequenced was peripheral blood. Every receptor here comes from a human donor in a cohort sampled during active COVID-19. Both conserved end residues are part of each CDR3. Each record gives: V gene, CDR3 protein.

TRBV3-1/TRBV3-2,CASSQDHRVSNQPQHF
TRBV5-1,CASSLAVAGYNEQFF
TRBV6-4,CASSPDRSSYEQYF
TRBV30,CAWSGGTGRHNEQFF
TRBV21-1,CASSKILLEGQPNATNEKLFF
TRBV5-1,CASSFRTGGNTEAFF
TRBV15,CATSRSPAQGMGTGELFF
TRBV29-1,CSVEMGAREAFF
TRBV12-3/TRBV12-4,CASRRGGEAFF
TRBV24-1,CATSGPPGEETQYF
TRBV18,CASSPADRRSYEQYF
TRBV10-3,CAISGPSDTQYF
TRBV11-2,CASSLDPRGNYGYTF
TRBV5-1,CASSAYATVKGTEAFF
TRBV9,CASSENRGGQNTEAFF
TRBV24-1,CATSNRGYQETQYF
TRBV6-1,CASSERWGGLADTQYF
TRBV19,CASSLGDRVTDTQYF
TRBV7-9,CASSHTPGTSGGPTTQYF
TRBV18,CASSPSVDQPQHF
TRBV5-6,CASNPVGYNEQFF
TRBV6-5,CASSYSLQGGHEQYF
TRBV28,CASSFGGGNEQFF
TRBV11-2,CASSRLAGGPDEQYF
TRBV18,CASSPRDTYDNEQFF
TRBV6-5,CASSYDPPPGDNEQFF
TRBV5-8,CASNPPRAGGADTQYF
TRBV5-6,CASSLSNEQFF
TRBV28,CASSLSGEGNTEAFF
TRBV6-4,CASRGGIYGYTF
TRBV6-1,CASSETPLPSGLF
TRBV2,CASSDLGQGNYEQYF
TRBV6-5,CASRLAGVHEQYF
TRBV5-1,CASSLQGQGYNEQFF
TRBV27,CASSLNPLDEKLFF
TRBV6-6,CASSSGGNQPQHF
TRBV6-5,CASSSRDRESEQFF
TRBV5-4,CASSLGGEQFF
TRBV5-1,CASSFSDRGGYNSPLHF
TRBV5-1,CASSGPTRDSPFSGNTIYF
TRBV6-6,CASSYYPRGEPDEQFF
TRBV24-1,CATSDSTGVEANYGYTF
TRBV19,CASSGTSGGTDTQYF
TRBV6-2/TRBV6-3,CASSYPGGNTEAFF
TRBV19,CASSMTGDGYTF
TRBV19,CASSIQQGTGANVLTF
TRBV19,CASSGGGYEQYF
TRBV5-1,CASSLLPQGGKAKNIQYF
TRBV5-1,CASSTLQGNYGYTF
TRBV4-2,CASSQGLAGGPGSEQYF
TRBV5-1,CASSSLAGSSYNEQFF
TRBV27,CASSLGGRGPPMNTEAFF
TRBV30,CAWSATRWTTGNEQFF
TRBV7-9,CASSLGGRGTEAFF
TRBV6-2/TRBV6-3,CASSKGTSGGWYQETQYF
TRBV6-5,CASSPGGLGYNEQFF
TRBV4-1,CASSQGWQGSEAFF
TRBV7-6,CASSPGQGRTEAFF